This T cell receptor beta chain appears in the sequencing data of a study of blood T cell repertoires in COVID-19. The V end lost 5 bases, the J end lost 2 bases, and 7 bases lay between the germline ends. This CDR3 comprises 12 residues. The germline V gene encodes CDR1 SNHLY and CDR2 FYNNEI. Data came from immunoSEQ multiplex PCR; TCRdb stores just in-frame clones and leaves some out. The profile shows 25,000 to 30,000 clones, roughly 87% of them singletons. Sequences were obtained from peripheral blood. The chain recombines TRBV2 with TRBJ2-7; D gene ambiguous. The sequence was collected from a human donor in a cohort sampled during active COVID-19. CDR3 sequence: CASSTGAYEQYF. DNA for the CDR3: TGTGCCAGCAGTACCGGAGCCTACGAGCAGTACTTC. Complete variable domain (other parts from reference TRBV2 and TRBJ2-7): EPEVTQTPSHQVTQMGQEVILRCVPISNHLYFYWYRQILGQKVEFLVSFYNNEISEKSEIFDDQFSVERPDGSNFTLKIRSTKLEDSAMYFCASSTGAYEQYFGPGTRLTVT.